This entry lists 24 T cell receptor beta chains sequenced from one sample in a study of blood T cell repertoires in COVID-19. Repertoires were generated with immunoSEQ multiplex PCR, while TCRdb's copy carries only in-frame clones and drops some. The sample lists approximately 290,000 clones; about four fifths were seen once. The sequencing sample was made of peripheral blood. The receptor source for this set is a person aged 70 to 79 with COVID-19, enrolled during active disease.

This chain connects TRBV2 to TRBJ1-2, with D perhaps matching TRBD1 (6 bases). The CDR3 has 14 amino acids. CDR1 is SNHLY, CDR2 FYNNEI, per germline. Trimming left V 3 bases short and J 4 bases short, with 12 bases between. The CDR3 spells CASSELQGSYGYTF. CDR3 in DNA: TGTGCCAGCAGTGAGCTTCAGGGGAGCTATGGCTACACCTTC.

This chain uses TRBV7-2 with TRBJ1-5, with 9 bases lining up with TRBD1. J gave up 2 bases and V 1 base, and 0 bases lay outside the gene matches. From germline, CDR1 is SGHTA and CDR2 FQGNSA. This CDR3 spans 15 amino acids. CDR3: CASSLGTGGNQPQHF. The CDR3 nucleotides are TGTGCCAGCAGCTTAGGGACAGGGGGCAATCAGCCCCAGCATTTT.

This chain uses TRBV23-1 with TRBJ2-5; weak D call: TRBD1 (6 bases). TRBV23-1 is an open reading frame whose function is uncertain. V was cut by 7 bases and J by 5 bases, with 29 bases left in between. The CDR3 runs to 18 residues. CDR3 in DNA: TGCGCCAGCATCGCTAGGGTAGGCGCTACCCCAGGGGAGGAGACCCAGTACTTC. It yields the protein CASIARVGATPGEETQYF.

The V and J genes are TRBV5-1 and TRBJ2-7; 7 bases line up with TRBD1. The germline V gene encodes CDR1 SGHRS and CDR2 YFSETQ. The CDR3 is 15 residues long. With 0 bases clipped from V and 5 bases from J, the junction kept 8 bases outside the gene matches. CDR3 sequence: CASSLEGGASDEQYF. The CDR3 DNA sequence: TGCGCCAGCAGCTTGGAAGGGGGCGCATCGGACGAGCAGTACTTC. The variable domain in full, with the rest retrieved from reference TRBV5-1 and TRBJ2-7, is KAGVTQTPRYLIKTRGQQVTLSCSPISGHRSVSWYQQTPGQGLQFLFEYFSETQRNKGNFPGRFSGRQFSNSRSEMNVSTLELGDSALYLCASSLEGGASDEQYFGPGTRLTVT.

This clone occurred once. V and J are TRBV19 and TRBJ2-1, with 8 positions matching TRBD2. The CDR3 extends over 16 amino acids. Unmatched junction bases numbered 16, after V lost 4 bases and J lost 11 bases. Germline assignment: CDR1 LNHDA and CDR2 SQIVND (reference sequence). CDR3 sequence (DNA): TGTGCCAGTAGTACCCCTCGAGCGGGAGCTACGGTTAAGCAGTTCTTC. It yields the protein CASSTPRAGATVKQFF.

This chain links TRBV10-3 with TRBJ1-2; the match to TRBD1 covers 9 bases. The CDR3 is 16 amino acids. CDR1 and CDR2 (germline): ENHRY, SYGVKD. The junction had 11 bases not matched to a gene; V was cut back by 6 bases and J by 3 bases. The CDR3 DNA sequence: TGTGCCATCAGGCCGGACAGGGGAAGTGTCGACTATGGCTACACCTTC. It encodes CAIRPDRGSVDYGYTF.

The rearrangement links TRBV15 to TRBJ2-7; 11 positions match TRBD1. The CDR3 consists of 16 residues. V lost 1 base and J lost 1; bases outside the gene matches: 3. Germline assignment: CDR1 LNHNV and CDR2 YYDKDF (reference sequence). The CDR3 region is CATSRGTGGKSYEQYF. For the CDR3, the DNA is TGTGCCACCAGCAGAGGGACAGGGGGCAAATCCTACGAGCAGTACTTC.

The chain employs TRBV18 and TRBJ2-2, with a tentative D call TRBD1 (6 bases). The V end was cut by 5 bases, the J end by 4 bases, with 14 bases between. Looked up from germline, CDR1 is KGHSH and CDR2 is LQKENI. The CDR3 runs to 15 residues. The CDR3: CASSTPQGGTGELFF. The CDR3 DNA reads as TGTGCCAGCTCAACTCCTCAAGGGGGCACCGGGGAGCTGTTTTTT.

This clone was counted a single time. CDR3 region: CASSLAAYEQYF. The CDR3, as DNA: TGTGCCAGCTCCCTAGCGGCCTACGAGCAGTACTTC. The chain is built from TRBV3-1 (or the pseudogene TRBV3-2) and TRBJ2-7; 7 bases line up with TRBD2. From germline, CDR1 is LGHDT and CDR2 YNNKEL (reference sequence). J was trimmed by 2 bases and V by 8 bases; bases with no gene match: 3. There are 12 residues in the CDR3.

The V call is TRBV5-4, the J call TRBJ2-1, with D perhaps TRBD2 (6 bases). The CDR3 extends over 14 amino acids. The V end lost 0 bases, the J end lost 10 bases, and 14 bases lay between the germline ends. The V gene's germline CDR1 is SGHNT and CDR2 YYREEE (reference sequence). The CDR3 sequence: CASSLEVVGGEQFF. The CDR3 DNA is TGTGCCAGCAGCTTGGAGGTGGTGGGGGGAGAGCAGTTCTTC.

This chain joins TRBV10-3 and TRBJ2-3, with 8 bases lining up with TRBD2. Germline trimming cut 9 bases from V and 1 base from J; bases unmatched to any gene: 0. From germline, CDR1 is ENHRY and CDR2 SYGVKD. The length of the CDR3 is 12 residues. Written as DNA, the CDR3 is TGTGCCATAGCGGGGGGCACAGATACGCAGTATTTT. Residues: CAIAGGTDTQYF.

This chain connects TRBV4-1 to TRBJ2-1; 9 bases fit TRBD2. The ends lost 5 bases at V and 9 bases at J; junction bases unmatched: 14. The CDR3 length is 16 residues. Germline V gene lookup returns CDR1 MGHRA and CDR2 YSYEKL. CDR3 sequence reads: CASSEGVSGSYGEQFF. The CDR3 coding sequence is TGCGCCAGCAGCGAAGGGGTTAGCGGGAGTTACGGTGAGCAGTTCTTC.

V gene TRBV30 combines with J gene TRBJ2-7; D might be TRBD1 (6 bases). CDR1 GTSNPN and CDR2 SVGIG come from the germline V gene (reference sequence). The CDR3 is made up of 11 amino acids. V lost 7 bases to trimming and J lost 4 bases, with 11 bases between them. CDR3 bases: TGTGCCTCCCAGGGGCAATACGAGCAGTACTTC. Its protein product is CASQGQYEQYF.

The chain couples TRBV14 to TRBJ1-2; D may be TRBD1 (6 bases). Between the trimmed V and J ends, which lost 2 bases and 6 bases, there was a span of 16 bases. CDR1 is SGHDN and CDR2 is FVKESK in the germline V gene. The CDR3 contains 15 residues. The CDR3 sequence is CASSQTVGTRNGYTF. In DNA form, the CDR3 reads TGTGCCAGCAGCCAAACAGTTGGGACACGGAATGGCTACACCTTC.

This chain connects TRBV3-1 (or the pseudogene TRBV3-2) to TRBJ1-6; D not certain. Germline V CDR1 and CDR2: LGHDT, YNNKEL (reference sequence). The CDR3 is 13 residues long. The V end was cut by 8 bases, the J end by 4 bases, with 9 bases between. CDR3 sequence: CASQQIYNSPLHF. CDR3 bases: TGTGCCAGCCAACAGATTTATAATTCACCCCTCCACTTT.

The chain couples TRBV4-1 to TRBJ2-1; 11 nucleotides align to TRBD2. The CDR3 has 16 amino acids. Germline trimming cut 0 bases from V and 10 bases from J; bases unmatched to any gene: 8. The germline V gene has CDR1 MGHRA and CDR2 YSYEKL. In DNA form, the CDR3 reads TGCGCCAGCAGCCAAGAGTCGCTAGCGGGAGGCTGGGAGCAGTTCTTC. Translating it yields CASSQESLAGGWEQFF.

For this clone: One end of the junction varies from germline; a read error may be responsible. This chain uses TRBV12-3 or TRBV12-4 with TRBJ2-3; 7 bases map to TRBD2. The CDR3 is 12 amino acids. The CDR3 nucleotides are TGTGCCAGCAGTTTTGAGCGGGGCGAAGGAGATTTT. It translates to CASSFERGEGDF.

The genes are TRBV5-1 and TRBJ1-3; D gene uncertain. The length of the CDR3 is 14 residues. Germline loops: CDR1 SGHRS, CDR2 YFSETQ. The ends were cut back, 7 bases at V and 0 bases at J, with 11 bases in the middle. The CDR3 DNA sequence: TGCGCCAGCGGATCAGGACTCTCTGGAAACACCATATATTTT. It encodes CASGSGLSGNTIYF. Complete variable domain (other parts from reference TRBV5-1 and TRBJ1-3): KAGVTQTPRYLIKTRGQQVTLSCSPISGHRSVSWYQQTPGQGLQFLFEYFSETQRNKGNFPGRFSGRQFSNSRSEMNVSTLELGDSALYLCASGSGLSGNTIYFGEGSWLTVV.

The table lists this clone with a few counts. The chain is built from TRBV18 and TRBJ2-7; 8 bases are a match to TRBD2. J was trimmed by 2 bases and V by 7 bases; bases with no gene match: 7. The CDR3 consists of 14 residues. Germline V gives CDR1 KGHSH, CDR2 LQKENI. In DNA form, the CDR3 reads TGTGCCAGCTGTGGTACTAGCGGAGCCTACGAGCAGTACTTC. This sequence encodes CASCGTSGAYEQYF.

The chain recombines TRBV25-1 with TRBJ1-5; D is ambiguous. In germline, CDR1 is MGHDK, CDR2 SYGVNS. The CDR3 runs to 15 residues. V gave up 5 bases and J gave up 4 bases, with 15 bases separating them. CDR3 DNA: TGTGCCAGCAGTAGTGGCCAACCGGGGAATCAGCCCCAGCATTTT. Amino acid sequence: CASSSGQPGNQPQHF.

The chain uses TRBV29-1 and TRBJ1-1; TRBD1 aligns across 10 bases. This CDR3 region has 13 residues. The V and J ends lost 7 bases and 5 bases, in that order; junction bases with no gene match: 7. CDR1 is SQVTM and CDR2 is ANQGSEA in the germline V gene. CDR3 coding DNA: TGCAGCGGCGGGACAGGGGTTGGGACTGAAGCTTTCTTT. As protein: CSGGTGVGTEAFF.

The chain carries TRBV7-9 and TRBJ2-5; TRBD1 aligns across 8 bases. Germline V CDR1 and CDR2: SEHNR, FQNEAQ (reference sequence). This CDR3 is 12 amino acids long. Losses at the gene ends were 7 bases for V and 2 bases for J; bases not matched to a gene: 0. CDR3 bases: TGTGCCAGCAACAGGGGGCAAGAGACCCAGTACTTC. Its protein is CASNRGQETQYF. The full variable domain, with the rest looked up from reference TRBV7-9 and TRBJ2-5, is DTGVSQNPRHKITKRGQNVTFRCDPISEHNRLYWYRQTLGQGPEFLTYFQNEAQLEKSRLLSDRFSAERPKGSFSTLEIQRTEQGDSAMYLCASNRGQETQYFGPGTRLLVL.

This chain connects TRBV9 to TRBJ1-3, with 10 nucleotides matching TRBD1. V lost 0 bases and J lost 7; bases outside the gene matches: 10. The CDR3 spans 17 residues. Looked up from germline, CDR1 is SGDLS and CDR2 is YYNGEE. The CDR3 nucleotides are TGTGCCAGCAGCGTAGACCCCGGGACAGGGGTTGGTAACACCATATATTTT. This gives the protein CASSVDPGTGVGNTIYF.

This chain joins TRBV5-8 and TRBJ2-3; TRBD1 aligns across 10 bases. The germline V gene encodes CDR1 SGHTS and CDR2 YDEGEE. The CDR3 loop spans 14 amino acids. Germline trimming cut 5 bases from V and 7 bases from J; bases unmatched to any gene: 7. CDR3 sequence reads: CASRRTGGIYTQYF. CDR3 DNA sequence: TGTGCCAGCAGAAGGACAGGGGGAATTTATACGCAGTATTTT.